Below, 2 T cell receptor beta chains from the same sample are listed, as sequenced in a study of T cells in Graves' hyperthyroidism and ophthalmopathy. Amplification targeted TCR beta CDR3 regions from RNA transcripts. HTBI primers were the set used in a first-round RT-PCR of the TCR CDR3. TCRdb processed the multiplex PCR reads anew with MiXCR; each CDR3 protein has one entry. Here the sample spans around 560,000 distinct CDR3 sequences, approximately 16% being singletons. Material: blood. Receptor source: a woman between 18 and 30 years old with Graves' hyperthyroidism.

V usage is TRBV7-2 and J usage is TRBJ1-6, with 7 nucleotides matching TRBD1. Germline V CDR1 and CDR2: SGHTA, FQGNSA. The CDR3 sequence is 15 residues long. With 1 base clipped from V and 12 bases from J, the junction kept 9 bases outside the gene matches. CDR3 protein: CASSLGETGRRPLHF. The DNA of the CDR3 is TGTGCCAGCAGCTTAGGGGAGACAGGGCGTAGACCCCTCCACTTT.

The chain combines TRBV19 with TRBJ1-1; 7 bases match TRBD1. CDR1 and CDR2 (germline): LNHDA, SQIVND (reference sequence). The CDR3 is made up of 15 amino acids. The V segment lost 2 bases and the J segment 5 bases; nucleotides outside the gene matches: 8. The CDR3: CASSIFQGGNTEAFF. The CDR3 bases are TGTGCCAGTAGTATATTCCAGGGGGGAAATACTGAAGCTTTCTTT.